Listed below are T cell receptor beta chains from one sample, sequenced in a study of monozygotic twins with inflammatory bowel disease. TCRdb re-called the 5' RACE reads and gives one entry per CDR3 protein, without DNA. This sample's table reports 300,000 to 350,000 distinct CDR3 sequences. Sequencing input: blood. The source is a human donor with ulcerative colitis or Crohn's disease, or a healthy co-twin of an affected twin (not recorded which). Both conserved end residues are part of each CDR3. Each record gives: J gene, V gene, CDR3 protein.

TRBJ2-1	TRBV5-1	CASSLSTGRGDEQFF
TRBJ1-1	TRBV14	CASSQGTTLNTEAFF
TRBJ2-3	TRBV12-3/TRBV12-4	CASSLQGGDTQYF
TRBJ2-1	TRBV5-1	CASSLEYGRVYNEQFF
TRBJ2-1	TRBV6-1	CASSAGQGYYNEQFF
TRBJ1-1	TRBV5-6	CASSFRGFVPMGAFF
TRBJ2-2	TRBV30	CAWSDSLFTGELFF
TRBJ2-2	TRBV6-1	CASSNRPGGYTGELFF
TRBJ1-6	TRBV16	CASSPSGGGGSPLHF
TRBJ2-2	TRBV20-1	CSATPRGPGELFF
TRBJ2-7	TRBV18	CASSWDRTYEQYF
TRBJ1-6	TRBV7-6	CASSLDDSSRSPLHF
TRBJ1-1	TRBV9	CASSPQLGRTEAFF
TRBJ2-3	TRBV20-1	CSAVLTGTTDTQYF
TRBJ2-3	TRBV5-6	CASSLEAGDGTDTQYF
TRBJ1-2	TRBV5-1	CASSSWTEPNRGYTF
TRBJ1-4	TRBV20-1	CSARRGILNEKLFF
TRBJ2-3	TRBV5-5	CASRKREGDTQYF
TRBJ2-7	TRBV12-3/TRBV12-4	CASGFTGRAYEQYF
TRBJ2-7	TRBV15	CATSRDRLAEYEQYF
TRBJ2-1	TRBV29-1	CSGKSRGGNEQFF
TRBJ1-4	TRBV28	CASGGSGLGTNEKLFF